The clone carrying this T cell receptor beta chain was detected many times. The sample comes from a study of neurological immune-mediated disorders. TCRdb re-derived calls from the 5' RACE reads in MiXCR, one entry per CDR3 protein. This table holds more than 50,000 distinct CDR3 sequences, about 4% found once. Germline V lookup: CDR1 SGHRS, CDR2 YFSETQ. V shed 0 bases and J 0 bases; nucleotides not matched to a gene: 5. The CDR3 is 18 amino acids. This chain links TRBV5-1 with TRBJ2-2, with 10 bases aligning to TRBD2. The sequencing input was PBMCs. The TCR sequence derives from a woman aged 45-65 years with multiple sclerosis. The CDR3 DNA is TGCGCCAGCAGCTTGGGGCTAGCGGGAGCAACGAACACCGGGGAGCTGTTTTTT. Amino acids: CASSLGLAGATNTGELFF.